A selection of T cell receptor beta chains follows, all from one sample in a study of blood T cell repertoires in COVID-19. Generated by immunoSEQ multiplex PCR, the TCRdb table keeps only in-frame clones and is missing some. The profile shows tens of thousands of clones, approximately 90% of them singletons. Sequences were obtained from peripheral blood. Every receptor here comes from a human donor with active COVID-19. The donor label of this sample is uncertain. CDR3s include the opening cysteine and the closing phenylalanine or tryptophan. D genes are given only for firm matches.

CASSRQLGNTEAFF,TRBV27,NA
CASSYSQAGELFF,TRBV6-5,NA
CASSERGTSGGARETQYF,TRBV2,TRBD2
CASSQGTSGGDTQYF,TRBV11-2,TRBD2
CASRGLRLWYEQYF,TRBV2,NA
CASAEEGGGEQYF,TRBV7-3,NA
CASSQLPGQGPNNYGYTF,TRBV3-1/TRBV3-2,TRBD1
CASSLTSGDSYEQYF,TRBV7-3,TRBD2
CASSPSRQMNTEAFF,TRBV7-3,NA
CASSSLQALRNNEQFF,TRBV6-5,NA
CASTTGNNYGYTF,TRBV19,TRBD1
CASSESKRAANNEQFF,TRBV10-2,NA
CASKVGGQGINEKLFF,TRBV19,TRBD1
CASSLPGVGTQYF,TRBV5-6,NA
CASSVAEGAYEQYF,TRBV9,NA